This T cell receptor (beta chain) was observed in a study of cytomegalovirus exposure and HLA in healthy donors. Study-level results: Later work found that TCR association rates differed between HLA loci; DRB1 had the most and HLA-C the fewest. Common viral pathogens seemed, in a later analysis, to connect with several of the most significant clusters.

About this clone itself: Antigen specificity is unknown.

Donors had nominal health at sampling but likely had unrecorded immune exposures. PCR employed 60 Vbeta and 13 Jbeta primers. Data came from immunoSEQ multiplex PCR; TCRdb stores just in-frame clones and leaves some out. The sample contains some 150,000 clones, about four fifths of which appear only once. The receptor comes from a male donor in good health and CMV-seronegative. The specimen sequenced was PBMCs.

The CDR3 sequence: CASRQGGTDTQYF. CDR3 coding DNA: TGTGCCAGCCGACAGGGCGGCACAGATACGCAGTATTTT. V and J are TRBV6-5 and TRBJ2-3, with 7 nucleotides matching TRBD1. This CDR3 contains 13 residues. CDR1 and CDR2 from the germline V gene are MNHEY and SVGAGI. Trimming cost V 8 bases and J 1 base; bases outside gene matches: 3.